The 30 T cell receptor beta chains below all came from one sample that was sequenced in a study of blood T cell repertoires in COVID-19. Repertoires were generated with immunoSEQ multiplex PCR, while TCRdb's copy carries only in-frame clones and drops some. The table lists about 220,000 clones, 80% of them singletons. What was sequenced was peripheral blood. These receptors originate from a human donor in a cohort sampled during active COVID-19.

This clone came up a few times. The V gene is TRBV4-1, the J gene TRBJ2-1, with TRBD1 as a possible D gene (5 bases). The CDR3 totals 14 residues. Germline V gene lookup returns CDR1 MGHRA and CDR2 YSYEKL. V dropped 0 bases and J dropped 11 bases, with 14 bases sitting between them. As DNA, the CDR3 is TGCGCCAGCAGCCAAGATTGGTCCAGGGCGAAGCAGTTCTTC. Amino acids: CASSQDWSRAKQFF.

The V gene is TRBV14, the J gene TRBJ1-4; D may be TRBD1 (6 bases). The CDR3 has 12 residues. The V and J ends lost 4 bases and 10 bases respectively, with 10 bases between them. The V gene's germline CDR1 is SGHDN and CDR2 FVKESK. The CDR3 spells CASSRDRRKLFF. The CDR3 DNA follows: TGTGCCAGCAGCCGCGACAGGCGAAAACTGTTTTTT.

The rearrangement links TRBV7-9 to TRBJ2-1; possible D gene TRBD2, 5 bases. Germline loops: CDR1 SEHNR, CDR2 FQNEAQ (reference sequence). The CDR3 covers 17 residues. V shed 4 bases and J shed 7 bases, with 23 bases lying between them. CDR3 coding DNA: TGTGCCAGCAGCTACCCCCCGGGCGCTAGCAGTAGTAATGAGCAGTTCTTC. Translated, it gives CASSYPPGASSSNEQFF.

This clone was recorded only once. The CDR3, as DNA: TGTGCCAGTAGTGTTAGCGGGGGGGCCCATGAGCAGTTCTTC. This translates into CASSVSGGAHEQFF. The chain is built from TRBV19 and TRBJ2-1; 11 bases are shared with TRBD2. The CDR3 spans 14 residues. Germline assignment: CDR1 LNHDA and CDR2 SQIVND (reference sequence). V dropped 5 bases and J dropped 8; count of bases not matched to a gene: 5.

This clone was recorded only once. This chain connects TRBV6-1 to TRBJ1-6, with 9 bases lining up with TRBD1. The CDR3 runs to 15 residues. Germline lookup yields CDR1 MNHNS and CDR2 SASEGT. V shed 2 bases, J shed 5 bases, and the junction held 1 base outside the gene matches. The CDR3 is CASSERDRDNSPLHF. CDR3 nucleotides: TGTGCCAGCAGTGAAAGGGACAGGGATAATTCACCCCTCCACTTT.

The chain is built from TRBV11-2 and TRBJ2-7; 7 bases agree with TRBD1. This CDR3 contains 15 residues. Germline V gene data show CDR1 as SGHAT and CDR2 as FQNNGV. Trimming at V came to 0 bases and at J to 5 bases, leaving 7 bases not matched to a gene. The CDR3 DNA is TGTGCCAGCAGCTTAGAAACAGGGGTTGGGCACGAGCAGTACTTC. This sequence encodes CASSLETGVGHEQYF. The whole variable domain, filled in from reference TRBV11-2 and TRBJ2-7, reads EAGVAQSPRYKIIEKRQSVAFWCNPISGHATLYWYQQILGQGPKLLIQFQNNGVVDDSQLPKDRFSAERLKGVDSTLKIQPAKLEDSAVYLCASSLETGVGHEQYFGPGTRLTVT.

DNA for the CDR3: TGTGCCAGCAGCCGGGGAGCGGGGGTCCGATTGACCCAGTACTTC. Translating gives CASSRGAGVRLTQYF. The rearrangement links TRBV3-1 (or the pseudogene TRBV3-2) to TRBJ2-5, with TRBD2 matching 8 bases. CDR3 size: 15 residues. The V segment lost 4 bases and the J segment 7 bases; nucleotides outside the gene matches: 11. Germline V lookup: CDR1 LGHDT, CDR2 YNNKEL (reference sequence).

CDR3 bases: TGTGCCAGCAGCTCCAGGGGACAAGAGACCCAGTACTTC. As protein: CASSSRGQETQYF. V is TRBV5-4 and J is TRBJ2-5, with D perhaps TRBD1 (6 bases). CDR3 length equals 13 residues. CDR1 SGHNT and CDR2 YYREEE come from the germline V gene (reference sequence). With 3 bases removed from V and 2 bases from J, the gap between germline ends came to 8 bases.

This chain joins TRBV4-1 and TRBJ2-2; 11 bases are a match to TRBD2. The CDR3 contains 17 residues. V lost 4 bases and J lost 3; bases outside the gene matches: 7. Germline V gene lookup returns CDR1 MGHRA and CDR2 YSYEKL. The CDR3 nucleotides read TGCGCCAGCAGCCGAATACTAGCGGGAGTTGACACCGGGGAGCTGTTTTTT. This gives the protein CASSRILAGVDTGELFF.

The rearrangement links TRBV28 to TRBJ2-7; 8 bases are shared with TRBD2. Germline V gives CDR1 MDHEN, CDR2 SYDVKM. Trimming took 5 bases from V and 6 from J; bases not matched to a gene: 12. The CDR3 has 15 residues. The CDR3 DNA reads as TGTGCCAGCAGTACCCTCCGGGACGCGGGGGGCGAGCAGTACTTC. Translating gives CASSTLRDAGGEQYF.

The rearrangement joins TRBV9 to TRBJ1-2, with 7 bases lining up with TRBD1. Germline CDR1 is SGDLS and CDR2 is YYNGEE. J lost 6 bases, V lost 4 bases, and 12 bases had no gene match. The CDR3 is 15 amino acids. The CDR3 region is CASSRNPEGADGYTF. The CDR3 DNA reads TGTGCCAGCAGCCGAAACCCGGAGGGGGCTGATGGCTACACCTTC.

Written as DNA, the CDR3 is TGCAGCGTCGCCTCCGGGACAGCCGGGAGCAGCATTCAGTACTTC. It specifies CSVASGTAGSSIQYF. The chain recombines TRBV29-1 with TRBJ2-4, with D possibly being TRBD1 (7 bases). V dropped 6 bases and J dropped 9 bases, with 24 bases sitting between them. CDR1 is SQVTM, CDR2 ANQGSEA, per germline. The CDR3 covers 15 residues.

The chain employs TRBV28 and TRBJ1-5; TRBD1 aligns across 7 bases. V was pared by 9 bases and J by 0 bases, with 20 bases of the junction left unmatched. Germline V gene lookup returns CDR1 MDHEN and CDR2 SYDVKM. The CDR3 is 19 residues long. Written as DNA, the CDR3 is TGTGCCAGTTTCTCACCTTTTATACAGGGGCGAAATAGCAATCAGCCCCAGCATTTT. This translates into CASFSPFIQGRNSNQPQHF.

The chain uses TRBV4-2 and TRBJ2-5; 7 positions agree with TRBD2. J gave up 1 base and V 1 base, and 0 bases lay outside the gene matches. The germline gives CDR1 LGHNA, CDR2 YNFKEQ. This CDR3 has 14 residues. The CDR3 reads CASSQGTSQETQYF. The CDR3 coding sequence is TGTGCCAGCAGCCAAGGGACTAGCCAAGAGACCCAGTACTTC.

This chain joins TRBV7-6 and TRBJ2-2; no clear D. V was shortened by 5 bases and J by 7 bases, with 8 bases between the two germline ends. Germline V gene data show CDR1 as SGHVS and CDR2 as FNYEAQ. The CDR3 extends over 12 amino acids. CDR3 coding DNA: TGTGCCAGCAGCCGACAAGACGGGGAGCTGTTTTTT. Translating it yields CASSRQDGELFF. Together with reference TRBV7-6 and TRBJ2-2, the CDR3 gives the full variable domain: GAGVSQSPRYKVTKRGQDVALRCDPISGHVSLYWYRQALGQGPEFLTYFNYEAQQDKSGLPNDRFSAERPEGSISTLTIQRTEQRDSAMYRCASSRQDGELFFGEGSRLTVL.

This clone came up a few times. As DNA, the CDR3 is TGTGCCGCCAGTATAGCCAAAAACATTCAGTACTTC. Translating gives CAASIAKNIQYF. The chain uses TRBV28 and TRBJ2-4; unclear D gene. Between the trimmed V and J ends, which lost 11 bases and 0 bases, there was a span of 8 bases. Looked up from germline, CDR1 is MDHEN and CDR2 is SYDVKM. This CDR3 has 12 amino acids. Together with reference TRBV28 and TRBJ2-4, the CDR3 gives the full variable domain: DVKVTQSSRYLVKRTGEKVFLECVQDMDHENMFWYRQDPGLGLRLIYFSYDVKMKEKGDIPEGYSVSREKKERFSLILESASTNQTSMYLCAASIAKNIQYFGAGTRLSVL.

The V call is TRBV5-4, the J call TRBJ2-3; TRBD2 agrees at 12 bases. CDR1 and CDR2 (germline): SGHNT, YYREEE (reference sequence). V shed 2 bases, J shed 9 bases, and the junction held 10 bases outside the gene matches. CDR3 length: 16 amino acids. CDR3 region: CASSLLAGGPRGTQYF. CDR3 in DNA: TGTGCCAGCAGCTTACTAGCGGGAGGACCCCGGGGGACGCAGTATTTT.

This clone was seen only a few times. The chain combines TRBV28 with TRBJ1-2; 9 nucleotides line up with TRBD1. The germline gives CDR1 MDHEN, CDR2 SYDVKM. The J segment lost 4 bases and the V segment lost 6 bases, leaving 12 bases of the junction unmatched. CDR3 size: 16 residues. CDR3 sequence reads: CASRSRRDRDTYGYTF. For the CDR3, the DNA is TGTGCCAGCAGATCACGACGGGACAGGGATACCTATGGCTACACCTTC.

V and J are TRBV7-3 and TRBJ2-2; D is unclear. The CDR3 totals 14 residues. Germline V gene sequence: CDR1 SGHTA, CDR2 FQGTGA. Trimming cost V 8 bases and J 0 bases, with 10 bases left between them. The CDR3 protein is CASRGGANTGELFF. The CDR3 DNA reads TGTGCCAGCCGCGGCGGCGCGAACACCGGGGAGCTGTTTTTT. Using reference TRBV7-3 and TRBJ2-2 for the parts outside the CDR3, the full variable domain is GAGVSQTPSNKVTEKGKYVELRCDPISGHTALYWYRQSLGQGPEFLIYFQGTGAADDSGLPNDRFFAVRPEGSVSTLKIQRTERGDSAVYLCASRGGANTGELFFGEGSRLTVL.

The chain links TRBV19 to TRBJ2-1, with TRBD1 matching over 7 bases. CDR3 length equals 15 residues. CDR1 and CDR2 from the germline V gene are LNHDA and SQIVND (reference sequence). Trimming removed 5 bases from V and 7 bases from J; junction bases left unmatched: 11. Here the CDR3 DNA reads TGTGCCAGTAGTGAAGGGACAGAACAGGGGAATGAGCAGTTCTTC. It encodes CASSEGTEQGNEQFF.

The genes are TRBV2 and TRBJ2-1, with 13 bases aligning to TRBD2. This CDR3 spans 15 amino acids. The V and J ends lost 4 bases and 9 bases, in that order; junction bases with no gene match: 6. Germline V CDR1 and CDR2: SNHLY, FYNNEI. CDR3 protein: CASSGTSGRRVEQFF. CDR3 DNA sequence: TGTGCCAGCAGTGGGACTAGCGGGAGAAGGGTTGAGCAGTTCTTC.

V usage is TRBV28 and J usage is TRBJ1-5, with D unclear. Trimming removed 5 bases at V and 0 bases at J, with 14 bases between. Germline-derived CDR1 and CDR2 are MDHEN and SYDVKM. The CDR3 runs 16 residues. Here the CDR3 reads CASSKSRWYSNQPQHF. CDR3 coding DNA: TGTGCCAGCAGTAAGAGCAGGTGGTATAGCAATCAGCCCCAGCATTTT.

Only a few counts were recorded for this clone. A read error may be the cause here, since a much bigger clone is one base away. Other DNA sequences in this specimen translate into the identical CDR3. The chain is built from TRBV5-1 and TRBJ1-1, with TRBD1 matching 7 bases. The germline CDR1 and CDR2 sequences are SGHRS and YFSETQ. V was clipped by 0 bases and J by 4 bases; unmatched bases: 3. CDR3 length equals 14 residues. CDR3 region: CASSLAGGGTEAFF. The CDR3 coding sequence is TGCGCCAGCAGCTTGGCAGGGGGAGGCACTGAAGCTTTCTTT.

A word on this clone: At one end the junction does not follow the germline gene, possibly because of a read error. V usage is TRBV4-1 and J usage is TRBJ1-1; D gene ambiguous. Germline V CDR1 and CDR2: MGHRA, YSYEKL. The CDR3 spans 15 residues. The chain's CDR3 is CASSQVSPGNAEAFF. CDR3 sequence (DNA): TGCGCCAGCAGCCAAGTATCACCGGGGAACGCTGAAGCTTTCTTT.

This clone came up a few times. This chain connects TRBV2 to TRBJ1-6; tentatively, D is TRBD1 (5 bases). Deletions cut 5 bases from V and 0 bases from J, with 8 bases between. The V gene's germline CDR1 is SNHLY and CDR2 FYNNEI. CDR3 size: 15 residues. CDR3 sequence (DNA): TGTGCCAGCAGTCGACAGAGCTCCTATAATTCACCCCTCCACTTT. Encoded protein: CASSRQSSYNSPLHF.

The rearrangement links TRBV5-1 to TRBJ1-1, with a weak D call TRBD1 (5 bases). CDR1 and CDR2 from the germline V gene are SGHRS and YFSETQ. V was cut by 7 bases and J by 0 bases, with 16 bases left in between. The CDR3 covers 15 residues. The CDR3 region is CASLEGPGMNTEAFF. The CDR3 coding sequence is TGCGCCAGCTTGGAGGGGCCCGGCATGAACACTGAAGCTTTCTTT.

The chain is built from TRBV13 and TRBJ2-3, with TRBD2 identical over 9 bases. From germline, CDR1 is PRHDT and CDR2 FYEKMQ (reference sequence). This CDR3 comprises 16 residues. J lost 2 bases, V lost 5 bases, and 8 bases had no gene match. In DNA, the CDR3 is TGTGCCAGCAGCCAGGGTAGCGGGAGCTTCACAGATACGCAGTATTTT. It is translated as CASSQGSGSFTDTQYF.

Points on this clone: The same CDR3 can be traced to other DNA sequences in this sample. The DNA for the CDR3 is TGTGCCAGCAGAAGACAGGGGAACACTGAAGCTTTCTTT. This codes for CASRRQGNTEAFF. The chain has TRBV6-5 and TRBJ1-1; 7 bases agree with TRBD1. The CDR3 covers 13 residues. Germline CDR1 MNHEY, CDR2 SVGAGI. V gave up 6 bases and J gave up 1 base; unmatched junction bases: 2.

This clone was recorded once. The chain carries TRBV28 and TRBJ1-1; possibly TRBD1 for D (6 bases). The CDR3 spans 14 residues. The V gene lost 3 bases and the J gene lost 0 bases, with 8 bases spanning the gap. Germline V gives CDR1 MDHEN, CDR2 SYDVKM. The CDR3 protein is CASSFHRVNTEAFF. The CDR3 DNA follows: TGTGCCAGCAGTTTTCACAGGGTGAACACTGAAGCTTTCTTT. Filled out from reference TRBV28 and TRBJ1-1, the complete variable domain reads DVKVTQSSRYLVKRTGEKVFLECVQDMDHENMFWYRQDPGLGLRLIYFSYDVKMKEKGDIPEGYSVSREKKERFSLILESASTNQTSMYLCASSFHRVNTEAFFGQGTRLTVV.

The DNA of the CDR3 is TGTGCCAGCAGCTTTCGAGTCTCCGAGCAGTACTTC. Protein sequence: CASSFRVSEQYF. The chain links TRBV5-8 to TRBJ2-7; no definite D call. CDR1 SGHTS and CDR2 YDEGEE come from the germline V gene. V lost 2 bases and J 6 bases, leaving 9 bases between the germline ends. CDR3 length: 12 amino acids.